This T cell receptor (beta chain) was retrieved from a study (dated by TCRdb to between 2015 and 2017). For the wider study: Whether tumor-infiltrating Tregs in breast cancer are recruited from blood Tregs or converted in situ from other CD4+ T cell subsets was tested. Points the paper makes about the study in general: The TCR alpha and beta sequences of tumor-infiltrating Tregs showed the greatest overlap with tumor naive CD4+ T cells, followed by blood naive CD4+ T cells. In terms of TCR gene usage, tumor memory CD4+ T cells clustered together with blood and lymph node memory CD4+ cells, as well as with lymph node naive CD4+ cells. The larger-cohort validation was restricted to a single TCR beta V-J rearrangement rather than whole repertoires.

The Miltenyi Naive CD4+ T Cell Isolation kit was used to purify naive CD4+ T cells, and CD25 microbeads were used to remove Tregs. Tregs, naive and memory CD4+ T cells from tumor, blood and ipsilateral draining lymph nodes of 5 or 6 breast cancer patients underwent full-length TCR alpha and beta sequencing. Tumor tissue and lymph nodes from ipsilateral axillary dissection were perfused with PBS, minced and digested with collagenase I and hyaluronidase. A purity exceeding 90% was confirmed by FACS for the sorted cell populations. This clonotype was found many times. What antigen it recognizes has not been identified. Qualities for individual bases were not recorded, and no much larger clone is one base off. Full-length TCR variable regions were amplified by 5' RACE PCR with constant-region reverse primers, and semi-nested PCR with Nested Universal Primer A was subsequently performed. The ReliaPrep RNA Cell Miniprep System was used to extract total RNA, which was then reverse transcribed into 5'RACE-ready cDNA with the SMARTer RACE 5'/3' Kit. Multiplex adaptors were used to barcode the full-length TCR alpha and beta libraries, which were then sequenced on an Illumina MiSeq. Per the authors' processing: For each of nine subset-tissue groups, sequencing data from the five patients were pooled, and the groups were compared by unsupervised clustering of TCR gene usage. Repertoire similarity was calculated with the Morisita-Horn index, weighting shared sequences by their contribution to each repertoire. Using fastp at Q25 and MiXCR, TCRdb reprocessed the public reads and kept productive beta chains. Duplicate CDR3 protein sequences are folded into a single record with the most common DNA and genes. These V and J calls are TCRdb output, not the study's own analysis. For this sample there are about 62,000 distinct CDR3 sequences; about 31% appear just once. Clones ranked in the top ten supply 2% to 2.5% of the sample.

This TCR derives from a female donor with breast cancer. Sequenced input: tumor-infiltrating naive CD4+ T cells sorted from the breast tumor. The label giving this sample's cell subset or site can be read as: naive CD4+ T cells, CD4+CD45RA+CD25-.

Here is the DNA: TGCAGTGCTTTGAGCAAGAACACTGAAGCTTTCTTT. Its protein product is CSALSKNTEAFF. The rearranged segments are TRBV20-1 and TRBJ1-1; no confident D gene assignment can be made. V loses 5 bases of germline sequence and J loses 1 base, and the interval between the two ends is 8 bases. The CDR3, cysteine through phenylalanine, is 12 amino acids long. CDR3 DNA only is kept here, 36 bases in frame from base 1. For CDR1 and CDR2, the germline V gene (reference sequence) lists DFQATT and SNEGSKA.